This passage covers 29 T cell receptor beta chains from one sample sequenced in a study of cytomegalovirus exposure and HLA in healthy donors. This PCR relied on a set of 60 Vbeta primers and 13 Jbeta primers. Libraries were prepared by immunoSEQ multiplex PCR; TCRdb keeps only in-frame clonotypes and omits some of them. The sample shows roughly 180,000 clones, 75% to 85% of them seen only once. Sequencing input: PBMCs. These TCRs come from a woman aged 45-65 years in good health and CMV-seropositive.

Comment on this clone: Germline is not matched at one junction end, which may reflect a read error. The CDR3 spells CASSAFTGIDEQYF. The CDR3 DNA reads as TGTGCCAGTAGCGCCTTTACAGGGATAGACGAGCAATACTTC. The V call is TRBV19, the J call TRBJ2-7, with a possible D match to TRBD1 (6 bases). The germline V gene has CDR1 LNHDA and CDR2 SQIVND (reference sequence). The CDR3 consists of 14 residues.

This clone was observed once. V is TRBV4-2 and J is TRBJ2-1; possible D gene TRBD2, 6 bases. Trimming took 1 base from V and 5 from J, leaving 9 bases between them. The CDR3 runs 14 residues. In germline, CDR1 is LGHNA, CDR2 YNFKEQ. The chain's CDR3 is CASSQVSGDNEQFF. The DNA for the CDR3 is TGTGCCAGCAGCCAAGTATCGGGGGACAATGAGCAGTTCTTC.

The chain has TRBV4-1 and TRBJ1-5, with 7 bases aligning to TRBD1. V lost 0 bases and J lost 5; bases outside the gene matches: 7. The CDR3 contains 16 residues. Germline V gene lookup returns CDR1 MGHRA and CDR2 YSYEKL. This chain's CDR3 is CASSQDSGQVYQPQHF. The CDR3, as DNA: TGCGCCAGCAGCCAAGACTCAGGACAGGTTTATCAGCCCCAGCATTTT.

This rearrangement joins TRBV2 to TRBJ2-5, with D perhaps matching TRBD2 (7 bases). V was cut by 7 bases and J by 2 bases, with 14 bases left in between. The CDR3 consists of 14 residues. Germline V gives CDR1 SNHLY, CDR2 FYNNEI. DNA for the CDR3: TGTGCCAGCAAAGTGGGGGGGACACAAGAGACCCAGTACTTC. Translating gives CASKVGGTQETQYF. Looking up the rest from reference TRBV2 and TRBJ2-5 gives the full variable domain: EPEVTQTPSHQVTQMGQEVILRCVPISNHLYFYWYRQILGQKVEFLVSFYNNEISEKSEIFDDQFSVERPDGSNFTLKIRSTKLEDSAMYFCASKVGGTQETQYFGPGTRLLVL.

The chain links TRBV23-1 to TRBJ2-1; tentatively, D is TRBD1 (6 bases). TRBV23-1 is an open reading frame, and its role is uncertain. V lost 6 bases, J lost 0 bases, and 15 bases lay in between. CDR3 length: 16 amino acids. In nucleotides, the CDR3 is TGCGCCAGCAGACCGACAGGTCCTGACTCCTACAATGAGCAGTTCTTC. Protein: CASRPTGPDSYNEQFF.

This clone was found once. The chain employs TRBV5-1 and TRBJ2-7, with a tentative D call TRBD1 (6 bases). V dropped 1 base and J dropped 6 bases, with 20 bases sitting between them. CDR3 length: 16 residues. Germline V lookup: CDR1 SGHRS, CDR2 YFSETQ. CDR3 in amino acids: CASSLIEVQGFGEQYF. DNA for the CDR3: TGCGCCAGCAGCTTGATAGAAGTACAGGGCTTCGGCGAGCAGTACTTC.

CDR3 in DNA: TGTGCCTGGAGCCTTGGACAGGGCCGTGGGACTGAAGCTTTCTTT. Its translation: CAWSLGQGRGTEAFF. The chain uses TRBV30 and TRBJ1-1, with TRBD1 matching 8 bases. The CDR3 consists of 15 residues. Germline trimming cut 3 bases from V and 5 bases from J; bases unmatched to any gene: 11. The germline CDR1 and CDR2 sequences are GTSNPN and SVGIG (reference sequence). The full variable domain, in which reference TRBV30 and TRBJ1-1 provide the parts outside the CDR3, is SQTIHQWPATLVQPVGSPLSLECTVEGTSNPNLYWYRQAAGRGLQLLFYSVGIGQISSEVPQNLSASRPQDRQFILSSKKLLLSDSGFYLCAWSLGQGRGTEAFFGQGTRLTVV.

V and J are TRBV5-5 and TRBJ2-7; possible D gene TRBD2, 6 bases. Per the germline V gene, CDR1 is SGHKS and CDR2 is YYEKEE (reference sequence). The CDR3 has 16 amino acids. Trimming cost V 4 bases and J 4 bases, with 21 bases left between them. The CDR3 loop reads CASSLWEATGTYEQYF. The CDR3, as DNA: TGTGCCAGCAGCCTCTGGGAGGCCACCGGGACGTACGAGCAGTACTTC.

This chain joins TRBV6-1 and TRBJ2-1; TRBD1 matches 8 bases. Germline values: CDR1 MNHNS, CDR2 SASEGT. With 9 bases clipped from V and 8 bases from J, the junction kept 12 bases outside the gene matches. CDR3 length: 14 amino acids. CDR3: CASKRDRSGDEQFF. In DNA, the CDR3 is TGTGCCAGTAAGAGGGACAGGTCAGGAGATGAGCAGTTCTTC.

This clone has only a few counts. The chain carries TRBV6-1 and TRBJ1-1; possible D gene TRBD1, 6 bases. Between the trimmed V and J ends, which lost 7 bases and 2 bases, there was a span of 11 bases. The CDR3 sequence is 13 residues long. Germline CDR1 reads MNHNS; CDR2 reads SASEGT. The CDR3 here is CASTDRHNTEAFF. CDR3 DNA sequence: TGTGCCAGCACTGACAGGCACAACACTGAAGCTTTCTTT.

This clone came up once. CDR3 loop: CASSFLGQGEGNTIYF. For the CDR3, the DNA is TGTGCCAGCAGCTTTTTAGGACAGGGCGAAGGAAACACCATATATTTT. The chain combines TRBV7-8 with TRBJ1-3, with 8 bases aligning to TRBD1. Germline lookup yields CDR1 SGHVS and CDR2 FQNEAQ. The CDR3 length is 16 residues. Trimming took 3 bases from V and 4 from J; bases not matched to a gene: 8.

The chain combines TRBV7-9 with TRBJ2-1; 8 nucleotides line up with TRBD2. This CDR3 comprises 14 residues. Germline V gives CDR1 SEHNR, CDR2 FQNEAQ (reference sequence). After removal of 3 bases from V and 7 bases from J, the junction contained 5 bases not matched to a gene. The chain's CDR3 is CASSFSGERNEQFF. The CDR3, as DNA: TGTGCCAGCAGCTTTAGCGGGGAGAGGAATGAGCAGTTCTTC.

This clone came up once. The chain recombines TRBV9 with TRBJ2-7, with D uncertain. CDR3 size: 14 residues. Germline lookup yields CDR1 SGDLS and CDR2 YYNGEE. Between the trimmed V and J ends, which lost 0 bases and 2 bases, there was a span of 9 bases. The CDR3 bases are TGTGCCAGCAGCGTAGGGCCCGAGGCCTACGAGCAGTACTTC. It is translated as CASSVGPEAYEQYF.

The chain carries TRBV14 and TRBJ2-3, with 7 bases identical to TRBD2. The ends lost 0 bases at V and 5 bases at J; junction bases unmatched: 11. The CDR3 is made up of 17 amino acids. The V gene's germline CDR1 is SGHDN and CDR2 FVKESK. CDR3 amino acids: CASSQDLAGVGGDTQYF. In DNA, the CDR3 is TGTGCCAGCAGCCAAGATCTGGCGGGGGTCGGAGGAGATACGCAGTATTTT.

The gene calls are TRBV27 and TRBJ2-5; TRBD1 matches at 7 bases. The CDR3 extends over 14 amino acids. With V trimmed by 6 bases and J by 0 bases, 4 bases remained unmatched. Per germline, CDR1 MNHEY and CDR2 SMNVEV (reference sequence). The CDR3 here is CASSRGTDQETQYF. The CDR3 nucleotides are TGTGCCAGCAGCCGAGGGACAGACCAAGAGACCCAGTACTTC.

The rearrangement joins TRBV18 to TRBJ1-4, with no clear D. V lost 0 bases, J lost 5 bases, and 13 bases lay in between. CDR3 size: 16 residues. In germline, CDR1 is KGHSH, CDR2 LQKENI. CDR3 sequence (DNA): TGTGCCAGCTCACCACCATCGGGAAGGGCCAATGAAAAACTGTTTTTT. Translating it yields CASSPPSGRANEKLFF.

The gene calls are TRBV6-5 and TRBJ2-5; a possible D gene is TRBD2 (6 bases). The assigned J gene may be wrong: the sequence end matches TRBJ2-7 better. This CDR3 spans 13 amino acids. CDR1 MNHEY and CDR2 SVGAGI come from the germline V gene. The CDR3 DNA is TGTGCCAGCAGGCGGGACGTCGGCTACGAGCAGTACTTC. This translates into CASRRDVGYEQYF.

The CDR3 protein is CAWRETSNQPQHF. The CDR3 nucleotides read TGTGCCTGGAGGGAGACCAGCAATCAGCCCCAGCATTTT. The V and J genes are TRBV30 and TRBJ1-5; no definite D call. The CDR3 loop spans 13 amino acids. Trimming stripped 3 bases from V and 1 base from J, with 7 bases between. Germline values: CDR1 GTSNPN, CDR2 SVGIG (reference sequence).

The chain couples TRBV7-9 to TRBJ1-6, with 7 positions matching TRBD1. This CDR3 is 16 amino acids long. Germline CDR1 is SEHNR and CDR2 is FQNEAQ (reference sequence). The trim removed 4 bases at V and 8 bases at J, leaving 11 bases unmatched. CDR3 amino acids: CASSSLQKGAYSPLHF. The CDR3 bases are TGTGCCAGCAGCTCCTTACAAAAGGGGGCGTATTCACCCCTCCACTTT.

The CDR3 sequence: CASTTGLGGYTF. The CDR3 DNA follows: TGTGCCAGCACCACAGGGTTGGGTGGCTACACCTTC. The J gene is TRBJ1-2, the V gene TRBV7-9, with D perhaps matching TRBD1 (6 bases). The CDR3 totals 12 residues. Trimming shortened V by 7 bases and J by 7 bases, and 13 bases separated the two germline ends. Per germline, CDR1 SEHNR and CDR2 FQNEAQ (reference sequence).

The chain couples TRBV7-2 to TRBJ2-1, with TRBD1 matching over 9 bases. Per germline, CDR1 SGHTA and CDR2 FQGNSA. The CDR3 has 17 amino acids. V lost 2 bases and J lost 6; bases outside the gene matches: 11. CDR3 in amino acids: CASSLYLGTGKGNEQFF. CDR3 DNA: TGTGCCAGCAGCTTATACCTCGGGACAGGGAAGGGCAATGAGCAGTTCTTC.

The chain is built from TRBV27 and TRBJ1-4; possible D gene TRBD1, 5 bases. Germline lookup yields CDR1 MNHEY and CDR2 SMNVEV (reference sequence). CDR3 length: 15 residues. V lost 5 bases to trimming and J lost 7 bases, with 17 bases between them. The DNA of the CDR3 is TGTGCCAGCAGTCTCCGGGCCTCGGGGGGTGAAAAACTGTTTTTT. Translating gives CASSLRASGGEKLFF.

This clone has a handful of counts. The V call is TRBV5-1, the J call TRBJ1-1; perhaps TRBD1 as D (6 bases). This CDR3 spans 14 amino acids. CDR1 and CDR2 from the germline V gene are SGHRS and YFSETQ. Trimming pared 0 bases from V and 3 bases from J, leaving 9 bases between. The CDR3 bases are TGCGCCAGCAGCTTGGATACAGGGCACACTGAAGCTTTCTTT. Encoded protein: CASSLDTGHTEAFF.

This clone appeared once. This chain links TRBV19 with TRBJ1-6; possibly TRBD1 for D (5 bases). Per germline, CDR1 LNHDA and CDR2 SQIVND (reference sequence). The CDR3 length is 14 residues. V was shortened by 5 bases and J by 12 bases, with 17 bases between the two germline ends. The CDR3 nucleotides read TGTGCCAGTAGTCCTATAGTACCCAGGGAACCCCTCCACTTT. Translated, it gives CASSPIVPREPLHF.

The chain has TRBV19 and TRBJ1-4; D may be TRBD1 (6 bases). The germline V and J ends were trimmed by 9 bases and 8 bases, with 16 bases remaining between them. There are 13 residues in the CDR3. In germline, CDR1 is LNHDA, CDR2 SQIVND (reference sequence). Here the CDR3 reads CASYTGSGEKLFF. CDR3 nucleotides: TGTGCCAGCTATACAGGGTCGGGAGAAAAACTGTTTTTT.

The rearrangement joins TRBV2 to TRBJ1-1; 7 bases map to TRBD1. This CDR3 contains 15 residues. Germline assignment: CDR1 SNHLY and CDR2 FYNNEI. V dropped 4 bases and J dropped 6; count of bases not matched to a gene: 11. CDR3 coding DNA: TGTGCCAGCAGTGCAGGGACAGTGGACGGGGCTGAAGCTTTCTTT. This sequence encodes CASSAGTVDGAEAFF. Together with reference TRBV2 and TRBJ1-1, the CDR3 gives the full variable domain: EPEVTQTPSHQVTQMGQEVILRCVPISNHLYFYWYRQILGQKVEFLVSFYNNEISEKSEIFDDQFSVERPDGSNFTLKIRSTKLEDSAMYFCASSAGTVDGAEAFFGQGTRLTVV.

The table lists this clone with a few counts. V gene TRBV5-1 combines with J gene TRBJ2-1; D perhaps matches TRBD1 (6 bases). CDR3 length: 14 amino acids. Trimming removed 6 bases at V and 3 bases at J, with 13 bases between. Germline V gene sequence: CDR1 SGHRS, CDR2 YFSETQ. CDR3 protein: CASTEDSHYNEQFF. As DNA, the CDR3 is TGCGCCAGCACCGAGGACAGCCACTACAATGAGCAGTTCTTC.

V is TRBV21-1 and J is TRBJ2-5; TRBD1 is the table's D call and was not checked against the DNA. TRBV21-1 is a documented pseudogene. The CDR3 loop spans 13 amino acids. For the CDR3, the DNA is TGTGCCAGCAGCAGGGGGACAGAAGAGACCCAGTACTTC. Protein: CASSRGTEETQYF.

The chain joins TRBV11-3 to TRBJ2-5; possible D gene TRBD2, 6 bases. This CDR3 contains 15 residues. The germline V gene has CDR1 SGHNT and CDR2 YENEEA. The V gene lost 5 bases and the J gene lost 11 bases, with 24 bases spanning the gap. The CDR3 reads CASSPEGGWGEQQYF. In nucleotides, the CDR3 is TGTGCCAGCAGCCCAGAGGGAGGATGGGGTGAGCAGCAGTACTTC.